The T cell receptor beta chain under discussion was sequenced for a study of T cell responses to AZD1222 COVID-19 vaccine. Study-level findings and limits: Unmutated variant regions reportedly attract nearly half of all spike-specific TCRs.

Measured with immunoSEQ multiplex PCR; TCRdb has only the in-frame clones, and not every one. This table has 110,000 to 150,000 clones, about 90% appearing once. The germline gives CDR1 SGHRS, CDR2 YFSETQ. CDR3 length: 14 amino acids. V dropped 0 bases and J dropped 3 bases, with 9 bases sitting between them. On this clone: Its matching antigen is unknown.

V and J are TRBV5-1 and TRBJ1-2; D is uncertain. Sequenced here: peripheral blood, sampled 28 days after the second AZD1222 dose. The origin of this receptor is an adult who received the AZD1222 COVID-19 vaccine. The CDR3 nucleotides are TGCGCCAGCAGCTTGGAAGAGGGTTACTATGGCTACACCTTC. Amino acids: CASSLEEGYYGYTF.